This record concerns one TCR beta chain sequence. This receptor's antigen is unknown. The sample holds no much larger clone one base away, and base qualities are not on file. Here V drops 4 bases and J drops 1 base, and the junction holds 3 bases not matched to any gene. Including cysteine and phenylalanine, the CDR3 has 14 amino acids. Only CDR3 DNA is held: 42 bases, read in frame from base 1. Based on the germline V gene (reference sequence), the CDR1 and CDR2 sequences are SEHNR and FQNEAQ. The sample comes from a study of T cell changes during pregnancy in multiple sclerosis (dated by TCRdb to between 2019 and 2020). Study-wide context: In women with multiple sclerosis, the researchers looked at how the T cell repertoire shifted as pregnancy progressed.

The library was generated by the immunoSEQ multiplex PCR assay. The source is immuneACCESS, and TCRdb retained only in-frame sequences with V and J called. Part of the clones is not carried over; for the studies checked, unresolved V genes explain less than half of this, and the remainder is unexplained. This sample holds around 69,000 clones; about 92% were observed only once. About 1.2% of the sample goes to the ten largest clones. This chain is built from TRBV7-9 and TRBJ1-2; the central 7 bases match TRBD1. This TCR was recovered from a female donor with multiple sclerosis, enrolled in a pregnancy study. This material consisted of peripheral blood, taken in the third trimester of pregnancy. The DNA reads as follows: TGTGCCAGCAGCTCGGGACAGAATAACTATGGCTACACCTTC. Its protein product is CASSSGQNNYGYTF.